A selection of T cell receptor beta chains follows, all from one sample in a study of cytomegalovirus exposure and HLA in healthy donors. Produced via immunoSEQ multiplex PCR; TCRdb's table is partial and in-frame only. Of hundreds of thousands of clones in the sample, over 60% were seen once. Input material: PBMCs. Receptors originate from a man aged 18-30 years in good health and CMV-seronegative. CDR3s include the opening cysteine and the closing phenylalanine or tryptophan. Fields, in order: clone size, D gene, J gene, V gene, CDR3 DNA, CDR3 protein. The D gene is left open where the match is weak. The size entry is marked missing in some rows and otherwise reads once, few, many or a size class.

>-|TRBD2|TRBJ2-1|TRBV7-9
TGTGCCAGCAGCCCCCCGGGACTAGCGGGAGGTAGCTCCTACAATGAGCAGTTCTTC
CASSPPGLAGGSSYNEQFF
>-|TRBD2|TRBJ2-3|TRBV7-9
TGTGCCAGCAGCTTATCGGGACTAGCTCAATTT
CASSLSGLAQF
>-|-|TRBJ2-7|TRBV28
TGTGCCAGCAAGTCGCAGGGGACGTACTCCTACGAGCAGTACTTC
CASKSQGTYSYEQYF
>-|-|TRBJ2-1|TRBV6-5
TGTGCCAGCAGTAAACCCCCGGGGGGCTATAATGAGCAGTTCTTC
CASSKPPGGYNEQFF
>-|TRBD1|TRBJ2-1|TRBV7-6
TGTGCCAGCAGCTTAGACGGGACAGGGGGCCGTGAGCAGTTCTTC
CASSLDGTGGREQFF
>-|-|TRBJ1-1|TRBV30
TGTGCCTGGAGTCCTACAAGTGACCCAGCGACTGAAGCTTTCTTT
CAWSPTSDPATEAFF
>-|-|TRBJ1-3|TRBV7-9
TGTGCCAGTGATTCGGGAGTCTCCGGAAACACCATATATTTT
CASDSGVSGNTIYF
>-|TRBD2|TRBJ2-7|TRBV30
TGTGCCCTAGCGGAAGCGGGAGACGAGCAGTACTTC
CALAEAGDEQYF
>-|-|TRBJ2-1|TRBV7-9
TGTGCCAGCAGCTTGGGGGGGCCGAACAATGAGCAGTTCTTC
CASSLGGPNNEQFF
>-|TRBD1|TRBJ2-7|TRBV27
TGTGCCAGCAGTTTAATTACAGGGGGCATCTCCTACGAGCAGTACTTC
CASSLITGGISYEQYF
>-|TRBD1|TRBJ2-2|TRBV27
TGTGCCAGCAGTTTATCCCCTGTAACGGGACAGATAAGCACCGGGGAGCTGTTTTTT
CASSLSPVTGQISTGELFF
>-|-|TRBJ1-3|TRBV18
TGTGCCAGCTCACGAGGGGACAACTCTGGAAACACCATATATTTT
CASSRGDNSGNTIYF
>-|-|TRBJ2-6|TRBV28
TGTGCCAGCAGTTTTGGCGGGTCCTCTGGGGCCAACGTCCTGACTTTC
CASSFGGSSGANVLTF
>-|-|TRBJ1-1|TRBV4-1
TGCGCCAGCAGCCCGGGATCCTGGGCAGGGAACACTGAAGCTTTCTTT
CASSPGSWAGNTEAFF
>-|-|TRBJ1-1|TRBV4-1
TGCGCCAGCAGCCCCCAGCAGGGTGGCACTGAAGCTTTCTTT
CASSPQQGGTEAFF
>-|TRBD1|TRBJ2-3|TRBV9
TGTGCCAGCAGCCCTAGAGGGACAGCTTTAAGCACAGATACGCAGTATTTT
CASSPRGTALSTDTQYF
>-|TRBD2|TRBJ2-1|TRBV27
TGTGCCAGCACTTTAGCGGGAGGAACCTACAATGAGCAGTTCTTC
CASTLAGGTYNEQFF
>-|-|TRBJ2-7|TRBV27
TGTGCCAGCAGTCCTGTCATTAGCGGCTACGAGCAGTACTTC
CASSPVISGYEQYF
>-|TRBD1|TRBJ2-7|TRBV27
TGTGCCAGCAGTTTGGGGACAGGCCACTACGAGCAGTACTTC
CASSLGTGHYEQYF
>-|TRBD1|TRBJ2-3|TRBV15
TGTGCCACCAGCAGAGCGCGGACAGGGAAGGATACGCAGTATTTT
CATSRARTGKDTQYF
>-|-|TRBJ1-2|TRBV6-5
TGTGCCAGCAGTTACGGAACAGGTTCCTTCTATGGCTACACCTTC
CASSYGTGSFYGYTF
>-|TRBD2|TRBJ2-2|TRBV10-1
TGCGCCAGCAGTACGGGGAGCGGGGGCACCGGGGAGCTGTTTTTT
CASSTGSGGTGELFF
>-|-|TRBJ1-2|TRBV11-2
TGTGCCAGCAGCTTAAACAGAGTTCCTTATGGCTACACCTTC
CASSLNRVPYGYTF
>-|-|TRBJ1-5|TRBV11-3
TGTGCCAGCACCTTCCCCCACCGCCCGAGGGATCAGCCCCAGCATTTT
CASTFPHRPRDQPQHF
>-|-|TRBJ2-1|TRBV4-1
TGCGCCAGCAGCCAAGGACTACAACATAACTCCTACAATGAGCAGTTCTTC
CASSQGLQHNSYNEQFF
>-|TRBD1|TRBJ2-6|TRBV18
TGTGCCAGCTCCCCTAACGGACAGGGCTCTGGGGCCAACGTCCTGACTTTC
CASSPNGQGSGANVLTF
>-|TRBD2|TRBJ2-3|TRBV27
TGTGCCAGCAGTCCGGGACTAGCCCTCACAGATACGCAGTATTTT
CASSPGLALTDTQYF
>-|TRBD1|TRBJ2-7|TRBV2
TGTGCCAGCTCTAGACAGGGCTACGAGCAGTACTTC
CASSRQGYEQYF
>-|TRBD2|TRBJ2-3|TRBV7-9
TGTGCCAGCAGCTTACTAGCGGGGGGGCCAGATACGCAGTATTTT
CASSLLAGGPDTQYF
>-|-|TRBJ2-5|TRBV11-2
TGTGCCAGCAGCTTCGGGACAAAAGAGACCCAGTACTTC
CASSFGTKETQYF
>-|TRBD2|TRBJ2-5|TRBV11-3
TGTGCCGTTGTGGACGCGGGAGGGTACCAAGAGACCCAGTACTTC
CAVVDAGGYQETQYF
>-|-|TRBJ1-1|TRBV27
TGTGCCAGCAGTTTAGGGAGGGGCACTGAAGCTTTCTTT
CASSLGRGTEAFF
>-|TRBD1|TRBJ1-5|TRBV12-5
TGTGCTAGTGGCCCTAAGACCGGGACAGGGGGCATTCAGCCCCAGCATTTT
CASGPKTGTGGIQPQHF
>-|TRBD2|TRBJ2-3|TRBV2
TGTGCCAGCGTTGGCGGGAGGGCCCCAGATACGCAGTATTTT
CASVGGRAPDTQYF
>-|-|TRBJ2-7|TRBV4-2
TGTGCCAGCAGCCAAGATGTGAACAGGGCCTACGAGCAGTACTTC
CASSQDVNRAYEQYF
>-|-|TRBJ1-3|TRBV11-2
TGTGCCAGCAGCTTTCAGCGACTCTCTGGAAACACCATATATTTT
CASSFQRLSGNTIYF
>-|TRBD2|TRBJ2-1|TRBV27
TGTGCCAGCAGTTTACGGGGACTAGCGGGAGCTTTCGGGAATGAGCAGTTCTTC
CASSLRGLAGAFGNEQFF
>-|TRBD1|TRBJ1-5|TRBV7-9
TGTGCCAGCAGCTTAACTGGGACAGGGAATCAGCCCCAGCATTTT
CASSLTGTGNQPQHF
>-|-|TRBJ2-5|TRBV9
TGTGCCAGCAGCGTAGCTAGAGGCAGACAAGAGACCCAGTACTTC
CASSVARGRQETQYF
>-|TRBD2|TRBJ2-7|TRBV2
TGTGCCAGCAGGGGCCCAGCGGGAGGGGTCTCCTACGAGCAGTACTTC
CASRGPAGGVSYEQYF
>few|TRBD1|TRBJ1-1|TRBV6-5
TGTGCCAGCAGTTACCACAGGGGAAACACTGAAGCTTTCTTT
CASSYHRGNTEAFF
>-|TRBD1|TRBJ1-2|TRBV25-1
TGTGCCAGCAGTGACCGACAGGGGAACTATGGCTACACCTTC
CASSDRQGNYGYTF
>-|-|TRBJ2-1|TRBV2
TGTGCCAGCACCCTAGGTGTTTACAATGAGCAGTTCTTC
CASTLGVYNEQFF
>once|-|TRBJ1-5|TRBV28
TGTGCCACAAGAACTTCCAATCAGCCCCAGCATTTT
CATRTSNQPQHF
>-|-|TRBJ1-1|TRBV19
TGTGCCAGTAGTATTGTACCGGGACTAAACAATGGGGACACTGAAGCTTTCTTT
CASSIVPGLNNGDTEAFF
>few|-|TRBJ2-1|TRBV7-9
TGTGCCAGCAGCTCCGGCCGGGGAGGTGACAATGAGCAGTTCTTC
CASSSGRGGDNEQFF
>once|TRBD1|TRBJ2-7|TRBV28
TGTGCCAGCAGTTCCGCCGGGACAGGATCCTACGAGCAGTACTTC
CASSSAGTGSYEQYF
>few|TRBD2|TRBJ2-1|TRBV27
TGTGCCAGCAGTTTATTGGGACTAGTGTATAATGAGCAGTTCTTC
CASSLLGLVYNEQFF
>once|-|TRBJ2-7|TRBV7-8
TGTGCCAGCAGCTCAACGGACGGACTGTCCTACGAGCAGTACTTC
CASSSTDGLSYEQYF
>few|-|TRBJ2-5|TRBV5-1
TGCGCCAGCAGCTTAGGGCCAGGGCGGGAGACCCAGTACTTC
CASSLGPGRETQYF
>-|TRBD1|TRBJ2-2|TRBV30
TGTGCCTGGAGTACAACCTGGGGACAGTCGAACACCGGGGAGCTGTTTTTT
CAWSTTWGQSNTGELFF
>few|-|TRBJ2-7|TRBV5-1
TGCGCCAGCAGCCCCCAGGGAGGCTACGAGCAGTACTTC
CASSPQGGYEQYF
>-|TRBD1|TRBJ2-7|TRBV27
TGTGCCAGCAGTTTATCAGTACAGGGGCTCCACGAGCAGTACTTC
CASSLSVQGLHEQYF
>-|TRBD1|TRBJ2-5|TRBV29-1
TGCAGCGCTTTGCTGGGACAGGGGGTTATGGGAGAGACCCAGTACTTC
CSALLGQGVMGETQYF
>few|-|TRBJ2-7|TRBV6-5
TGTGCCAGCTGCCGACACTCGAGTGAGCCATACGAGCAGTACTTC
CASCRHSSEPYEQYF
>-|TRBD1|TRBJ2-5|TRBV28
TGTGCCAGCAGTCGCCTGGACAGGGACCAAGAGACCCAGTACTTC
CASSRLDRDQETQYF
>few|TRBD1|TRBJ1-2|TRBV6-1
TGTGCCATCAGTGAGTCGTCGCAGGGGGTAGCTAACTATGGCTACACCTTC
CAISESSQGVANYGYTF
>-|-|TRBJ2-5|TRBV7-9
TGTGCCAGCAGCCTACAAGAGACCCAGTACTTC
CASSLQETQYF
>-|-|TRBJ1-1|TRBV4-1
TGCGCCAGCAGCCAAGCTAATGAAGCTTTCTTT
CASSQANEAFF
>-|-|TRBJ2-2|TRBV2
TGTGCCAGCAGACCGGGGTCGGGGACCGGGGAGCTGTTTTTT
CASRPGSGTGELFF